The 14 T cell receptor beta chains in this list originate from one sample, sequenced in a study of early T cells in non-severe SARS-CoV-2 infection. MiXCR, run by TCRdb on the 5' RACE reads, gives a single entry per CDR3 protein. The sample has some 70,000 distinct CDR3 sequences, approximately 9.2% seen once. The specimen was whole blood. The receptors were sampled from an adult who was a healthcare worker with PCR-confirmed SARS-CoV-2 infection or an uninfected control (not recorded which).

The J gene is TRBJ1-1, the V gene TRBV28; 9 bases agree with TRBD1. Looked up from germline, CDR1 is MDHEN and CDR2 is SYDVKM. V trimming: 8 bases; J trimming: 1 base; junction bases outside the gene matches: 2. There are 13 residues in the CDR3. The CDR3 DNA sequence: TGTGCCAGCGGGACAGGGTGGAACACTGAAGCTTTCTTT. Translated, it gives CASGTGWNTEAFF.

This clonotype was seen more than once but under ten times. V gene TRBV7-3 combines with J gene TRBJ1-1; unclear D gene. Germline V gene data show CDR1 as SGHTA and CDR2 as FQGTGA. CDR3 length equals 12 residues. V was shortened by 2 bases and J by 2 bases, with 3 bases between the two germline ends. The CDR3 region has the DNA TGTGCCAGCAGCTTATCAAACACTGAAGCTTTCTTT. This gives the protein CASSLSNTEAFF.

The V call is TRBV12-3 or TRBV12-4, the J call TRBJ2-5; either TRBD1 or TRBD2 may fit D (6 bases each). The CDR3 covers 13 residues. Between the trimmed V and J ends, which lost 6 bases and 4 bases, there was a span of 12 bases. The CDR3, as DNA: TGTGCCAGCAGAGAAGGGGGAGGAGAGACCCAGTACTTC. Amino acid sequence: CASREGGGETQYF.

The chain combines TRBV15 with TRBJ2-1; TRBD1 matches at 8 bases. Trimming cost V 4 bases and J 2 bases; bases outside gene matches: 7. Germline-derived CDR1 and CDR2 are LNHNV and YYDKDF (reference sequence). The CDR3 has 16 amino acids. The DNA for the CDR3 is TGTGCCACCAGCACCTTACAGGGGGGAACCTACAATGAGCAGTTCTTC. Protein product: CATSTLQGGTYNEQFF.

V and J are TRBV20-1 and TRBJ1-4; TRBD1 matches 7 bases. In germline, CDR1 is DFQATT, CDR2 SNEGSKA (reference sequence). CDR3 length: 15 residues. The J segment lost 4 bases and the V segment lost 0 bases, leaving 5 bases of the junction unmatched. The CDR3 region has the DNA TGCAGTGCTAGAGATCTCGGGACAGATAATGAAAAACTGTTTTTT. Translated, it gives CSARDLGTDNEKLFF.

The CDR3 DNA sequence: TGCGCCAGCAGCCCCGGGACAGGAGACGACGAGGCGGAGACCCAGTACTTC. Its translation: CASSPGTGDDEAETQYF. The chain recombines TRBV5-1 with TRBJ2-5; TRBD1 matches at 8 bases. Germline V gene data show CDR1 as SGHRS and CDR2 as YFSETQ. Unmatched junction bases numbered 16, after V lost 4 bases and J lost 5 bases. The CDR3 is 17 amino acids. The variable domain in full, completed from reference TRBV5-1 and TRBJ2-5, reads KAGVTQTPRYLIKTRGQQVTLSCSPISGHRSVSWYQQTPGQGLQFLFEYFSETQRNKGNFPGRFSGRQFSNSRSEMNVSTLELGDSALYLCASSPGTGDDEAETQYFGPGTRLLVL.

This chain joins TRBV20-1 and TRBJ2-3; 9 positions match TRBD2. This CDR3 has 13 residues. The J segment lost 5 bases and the V segment lost 6 bases, leaving 6 bases of the junction unmatched. Germline CDR1 DFQATT, CDR2 SNEGSKA (reference sequence). In DNA, the CDR3 is TGCAGTGCCTTTAGCGGGAGCGGAGATACGCAGTATTTT. Residues: CSAFSGSGDTQYF.

The J gene is TRBJ2-4, the V gene TRBV27; possibly TRBD1 for D (5 bases). V lost 5 bases and J lost 4, with 15 bases in between. Germline V gene sequence: CDR1 MNHEY, CDR2 SMNVEV (reference sequence). This CDR3 comprises 15 residues. The CDR3 sequence: CASSNQKGVKNIQYF. Written as DNA, the CDR3 is TGTGCCAGCAGTAACCAAAAAGGGGTGAAAAACATTCAGTACTTC.

This clonotype came up many times. DNA for the CDR3: TGCAGCGTACAACAGGGGGGGAACACTGAAGCTTTCTTT. Translation: CSVQQGGNTEAFF. The rearrangement uses TRBV29-1 and TRBJ1-1, with 8 nucleotides matching TRBD1. Unmatched junction bases numbered 4, after V lost 6 bases and J lost 1 base. This CDR3 spans 13 amino acids. CDR1 and CDR2 from the germline V gene are SQVTM and ANQGSEA. Supplemented by reference TRBV29-1 and TRBJ1-1, the full variable domain reads SAVISQKPSRDICQRGTSLTIQCQVDSQVTMMFWYRQQPGQSLTLIATANQGSEATYESGFVIDKFPISRPNLTFSTLTVSNMSPEDSSIYLCSVQQGGNTEAFFGQGTRLTVV.

This clonotype has only a few counts. This chain connects TRBV20-1 to TRBJ2-3, with D possibly TRBD1 on 6 matching bases. There are 15 residues in the CDR3. Trimming shortened V by 1 base and J by 4 bases, and 15 bases separated the two germline ends. Germline V lookup: CDR1 DFQATT, CDR2 SNEGSKA (reference sequence). CDR3 region: CSARVFTGTADTQYF. DNA of the CDR3: TGCAGTGCTAGAGTCTTCACAGGGACGGCAGATACGCAGTATTTT.

The rearrangement joins TRBV29-1 to TRBJ2-7, with TRBD1 identical over 8 bases. V lost 8 bases, J lost 4 bases, and 10 bases stayed unmatched. Germline CDR1 is SQVTM and CDR2 is ANQGSEA. This CDR3 spans 13 amino acids. Here the CDR3 reads CSPDPRGLYEQYF. The CDR3 nucleotides are TGCAGCCCCGACCCCAGGGGGCTGTACGAGCAGTACTTC.

In this sample, this clonotype turned up many times. The chain carries TRBV20-1 and TRBJ2-7; 8 bases line up with TRBD2. This CDR3 has 15 residues. Per the germline V gene, CDR1 is DFQATT and CDR2 is SNEGSKA (reference sequence). The V and J ends lost 0 bases and 5 bases, in that order; junction bases with no gene match: 9. CDR3 region: CSARDRGGRWDEQYF. CDR3 in DNA: TGCAGTGCTAGAGATCGCGGCGGGAGGTGGGACGAGCAGTACTTC.

The sample holds many counts of this clonotype. The chain is built from TRBV11-2 and TRBJ1-1; D gene uncertain. This CDR3 has 13 amino acids. Germline CDR1 reads SGHAT; CDR2 reads FQNNGV. V lost 3 bases to trimming and J lost 6 bases, with 11 bases between them. CDR3 amino acids: CASSLWPSSEAFF. The CDR3 DNA reads as TGTGCCAGCAGCTTGTGGCCATCTTCTGAAGCTTTCTTT.

V and J are TRBV28 and TRBJ1-1, with D perhaps TRBD1 (6 bases). V lost 6 bases, J lost 2 bases, and 13 bases lay in between. CDR3 length equals 14 residues. Germline values: CDR1 MDHEN, CDR2 SYDVKM. The CDR3, as DNA: TGTGCCAGCAGCCCATGGGGGCGTAACACTGAAGCTTTCTTT. Its translation: CASSPWGRNTEAFF.